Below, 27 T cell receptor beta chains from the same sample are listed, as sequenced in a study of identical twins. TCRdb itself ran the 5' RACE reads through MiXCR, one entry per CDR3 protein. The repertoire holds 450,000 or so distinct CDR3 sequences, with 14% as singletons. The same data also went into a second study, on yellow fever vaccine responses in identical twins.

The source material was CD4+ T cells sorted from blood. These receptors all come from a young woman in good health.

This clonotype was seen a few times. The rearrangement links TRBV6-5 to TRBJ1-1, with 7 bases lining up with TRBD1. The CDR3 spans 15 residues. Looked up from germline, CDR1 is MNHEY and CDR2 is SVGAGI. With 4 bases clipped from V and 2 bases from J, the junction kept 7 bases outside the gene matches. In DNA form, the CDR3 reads TGTGCCAGCAGTTCATCGGGACAGATAAACACTGAAGCTTTCTTT. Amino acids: CASSSSGQINTEAFF.

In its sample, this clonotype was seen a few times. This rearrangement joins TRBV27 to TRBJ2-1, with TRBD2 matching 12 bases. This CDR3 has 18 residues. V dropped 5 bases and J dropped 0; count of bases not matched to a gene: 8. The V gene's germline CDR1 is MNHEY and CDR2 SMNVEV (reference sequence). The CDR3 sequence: CASSLWTSGVFSYNEQFF. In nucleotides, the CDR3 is TGTGCCAGCAGTCTGTGGACTAGCGGGGTTTTCTCCTACAATGAGCAGTTCTTC.

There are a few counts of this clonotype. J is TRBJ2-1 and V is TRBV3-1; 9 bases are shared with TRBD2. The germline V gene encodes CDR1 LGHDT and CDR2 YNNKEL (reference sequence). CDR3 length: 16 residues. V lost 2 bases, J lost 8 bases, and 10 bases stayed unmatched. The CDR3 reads CASSQHLAGEADEQFF. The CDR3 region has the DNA TGTGCCAGCAGCCAACACTTAGCGGGGGAGGCAGATGAGCAGTTCTTC.

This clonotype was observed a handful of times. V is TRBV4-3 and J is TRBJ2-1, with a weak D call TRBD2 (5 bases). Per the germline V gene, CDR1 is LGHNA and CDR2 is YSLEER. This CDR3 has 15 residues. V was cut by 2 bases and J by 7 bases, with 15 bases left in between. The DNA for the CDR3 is TGCGCCAGCAGCCAAACTCACCTCGCGGGTAATGAGCAGTTCTTC. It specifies CASSQTHLAGNEQFF.

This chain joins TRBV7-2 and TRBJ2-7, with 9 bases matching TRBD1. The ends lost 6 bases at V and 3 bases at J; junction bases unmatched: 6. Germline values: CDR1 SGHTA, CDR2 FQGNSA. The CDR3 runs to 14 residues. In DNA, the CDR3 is TGTGCCAGCAGGGGAGGGACAGGGATCTACGAGCAGTACTTC. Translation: CASRGGTGIYEQYF.

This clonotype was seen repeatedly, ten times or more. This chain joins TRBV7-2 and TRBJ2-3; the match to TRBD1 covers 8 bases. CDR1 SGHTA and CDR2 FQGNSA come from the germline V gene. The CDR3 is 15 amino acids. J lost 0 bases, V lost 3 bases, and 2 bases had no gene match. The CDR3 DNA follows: TGTGCCAGCAGCTTGGACAGGGAGAGCACAGATACGCAGTATTTT. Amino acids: CASSLDRESTDTQYF.

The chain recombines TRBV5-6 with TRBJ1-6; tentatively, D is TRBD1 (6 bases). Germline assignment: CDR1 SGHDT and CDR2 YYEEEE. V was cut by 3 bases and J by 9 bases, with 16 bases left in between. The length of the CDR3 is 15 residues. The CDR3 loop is CASSWTGGHGSPLHF. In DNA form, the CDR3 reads TGTGCCAGCAGCTGGACGGGGGGGCATGGTTCACCCCTCCACTTT.

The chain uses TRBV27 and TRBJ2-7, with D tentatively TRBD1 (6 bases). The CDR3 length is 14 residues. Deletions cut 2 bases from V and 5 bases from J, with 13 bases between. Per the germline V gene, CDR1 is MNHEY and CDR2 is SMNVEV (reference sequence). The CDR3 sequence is CASSLARGWHEQYF. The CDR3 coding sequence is TGTGCCAGCAGTTTAGCCAGGGGCTGGCACGAGCAGTACTTC.

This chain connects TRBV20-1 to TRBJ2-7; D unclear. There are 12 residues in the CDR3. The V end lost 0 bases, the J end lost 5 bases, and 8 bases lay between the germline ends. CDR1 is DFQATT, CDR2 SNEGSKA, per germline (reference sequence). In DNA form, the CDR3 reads TGCAGTGCTAGAGATAAGAAGCACGAGCAGTACTTC. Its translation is CSARDKKHEQYF.

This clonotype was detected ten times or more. The CDR3 spells CASSLGVAGANEQYF. The CDR3 nucleotides are TGTGCCAGCAGCTTAGGGGTAGCGGGGGCTAACGAGCAGTACTTC. The rearrangement joins TRBV7-2 to TRBJ2-7; 9 bases agree with TRBD2. Unmatched junction bases numbered 6, after V lost 1 base and J lost 5 bases. CDR1 SGHTA and CDR2 FQGNSA come from the germline V gene. The CDR3 is 15 amino acids. Drawing the rest from reference TRBV7-2 and TRBJ2-7, the complete variable domain is GAGVSQSPSNKVTEKGKDVELRCDPISGHTALYWYRQSLGQGLEFLIYFQGNSAPDKSGLPSDRFSAERTGGSVSTLTIQRTQQEDSAVYLCASSLGVAGANEQYFGPGTRLTVT.

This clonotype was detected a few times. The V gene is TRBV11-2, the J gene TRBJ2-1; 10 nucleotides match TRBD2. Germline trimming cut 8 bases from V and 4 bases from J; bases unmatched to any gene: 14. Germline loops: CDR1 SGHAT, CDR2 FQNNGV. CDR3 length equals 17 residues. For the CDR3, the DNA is TGTGCCAGCCAGCGGACGATGGGACTAGCGCCTTACAATGAGCAGTTCTTC. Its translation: CASQRTMGLAPYNEQFF.

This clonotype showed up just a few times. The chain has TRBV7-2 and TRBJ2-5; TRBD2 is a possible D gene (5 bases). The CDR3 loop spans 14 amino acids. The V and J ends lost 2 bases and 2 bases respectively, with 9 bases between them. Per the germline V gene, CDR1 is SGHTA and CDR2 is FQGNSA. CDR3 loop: CASSLLSGQETQYF. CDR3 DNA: TGTGCCAGCAGCTTACTTTCGGGGCAAGAGACCCAGTACTTC.

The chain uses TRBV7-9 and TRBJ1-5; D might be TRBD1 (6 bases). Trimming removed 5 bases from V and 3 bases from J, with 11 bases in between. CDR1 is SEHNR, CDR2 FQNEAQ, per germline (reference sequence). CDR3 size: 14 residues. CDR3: CASSVQGFNQPQHF. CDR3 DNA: TGTGCCAGCAGCGTACAGGGATTCAATCAGCCCCAGCATTTT.

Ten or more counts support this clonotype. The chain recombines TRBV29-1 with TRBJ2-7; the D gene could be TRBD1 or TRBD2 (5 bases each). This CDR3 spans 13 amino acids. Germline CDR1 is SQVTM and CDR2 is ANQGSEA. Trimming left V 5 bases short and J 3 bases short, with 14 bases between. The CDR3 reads CSVSGLGNYEQYF. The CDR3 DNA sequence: TGCAGCGTTTCGGGGCTAGGTAACTACGAGCAGTACTTC.

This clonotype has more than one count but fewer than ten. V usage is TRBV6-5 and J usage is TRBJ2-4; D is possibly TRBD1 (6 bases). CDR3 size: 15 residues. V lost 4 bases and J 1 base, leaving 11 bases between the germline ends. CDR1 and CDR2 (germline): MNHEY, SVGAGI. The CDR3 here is CASSSSRGAKNIQYF. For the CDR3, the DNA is TGTGCCAGCAGTTCCTCGAGGGGGGCCAAAAACATTCAGTACTTC.

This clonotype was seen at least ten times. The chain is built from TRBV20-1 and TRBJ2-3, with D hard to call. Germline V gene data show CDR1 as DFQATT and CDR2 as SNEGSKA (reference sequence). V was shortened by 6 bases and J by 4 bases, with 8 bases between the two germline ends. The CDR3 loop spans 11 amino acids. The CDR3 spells CSARRSDTQYF. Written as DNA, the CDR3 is TGCAGTGCGAGACGTTCAGATACGCAGTATTTT.

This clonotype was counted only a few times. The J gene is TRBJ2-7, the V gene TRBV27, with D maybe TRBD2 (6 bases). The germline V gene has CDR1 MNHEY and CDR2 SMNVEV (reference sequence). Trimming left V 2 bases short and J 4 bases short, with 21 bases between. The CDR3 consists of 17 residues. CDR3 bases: TGTGCCAGCAGTTTAATCGGCGGAGGGTACCGAAAGTACGAGCAGTACTTC. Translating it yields CASSLIGGGYRKYEQYF.

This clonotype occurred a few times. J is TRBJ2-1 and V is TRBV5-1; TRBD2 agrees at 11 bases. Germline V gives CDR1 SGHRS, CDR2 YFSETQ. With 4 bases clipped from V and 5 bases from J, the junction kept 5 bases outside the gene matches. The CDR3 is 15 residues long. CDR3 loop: CASSPTSGANNEQFF. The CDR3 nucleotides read TGCGCCAGCAGCCCGACTAGCGGGGCCAACAATGAGCAGTTCTTC. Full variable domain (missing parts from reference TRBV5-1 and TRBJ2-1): KAGVTQTPRYLIKTRGQQVTLSCSPISGHRSVSWYQQTPGQGLQFLFEYFSETQRNKGNFPGRFSGRQFSNSRSEMNVSTLELGDSALYLCASSPTSGANNEQFFGPGTRLTVL.

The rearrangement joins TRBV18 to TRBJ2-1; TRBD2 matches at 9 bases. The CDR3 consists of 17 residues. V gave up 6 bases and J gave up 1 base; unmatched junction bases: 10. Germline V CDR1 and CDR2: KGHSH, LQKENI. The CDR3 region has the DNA TGTGCCAGCTCCCCCCATAGCGGGAGCGGTTCCTACAATGAGCAGTTCTTC. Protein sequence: CASSPHSGSGSYNEQFF.

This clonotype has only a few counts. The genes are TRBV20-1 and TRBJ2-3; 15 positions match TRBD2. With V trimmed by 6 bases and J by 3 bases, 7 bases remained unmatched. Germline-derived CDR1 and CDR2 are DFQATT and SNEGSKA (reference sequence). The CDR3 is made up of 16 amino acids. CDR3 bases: TGCAGTGCAACCGGGACTAGCGGGGGGCTGACAGATACGCAGTATTTT. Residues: CSATGTSGGLTDTQYF.

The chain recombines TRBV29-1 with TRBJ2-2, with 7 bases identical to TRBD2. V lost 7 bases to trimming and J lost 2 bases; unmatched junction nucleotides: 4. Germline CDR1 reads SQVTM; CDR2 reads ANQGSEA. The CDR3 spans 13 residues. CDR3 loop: CSGGGPNTGELFF. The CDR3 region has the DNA TGCAGCGGGGGGGGACCCAACACCGGGGAGCTGTTTTTT.

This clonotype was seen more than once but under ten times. CDR3 amino acids: CATSRASGTLTGELFF. CDR3 bases: TGTGCCACCAGCAGAGCTAGCGGGACTTTGACCGGGGAGCTGTTTTTT. The V gene is TRBV15, the J gene TRBJ2-2, with TRBD2 identical over 9 bases. The V and J ends lost 1 base and 5 bases, in that order; junction bases with no gene match: 5. The germline V gene has CDR1 LNHNV and CDR2 YYDKDF (reference sequence). This CDR3 is built from 16 residues.

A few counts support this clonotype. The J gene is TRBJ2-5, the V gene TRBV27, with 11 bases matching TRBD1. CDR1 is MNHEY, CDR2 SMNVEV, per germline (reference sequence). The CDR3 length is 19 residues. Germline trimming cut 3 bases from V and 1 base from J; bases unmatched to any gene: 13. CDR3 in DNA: TGTGCCAGCAGTTTTGGGTTTCCGGGACAGGGGGATGTCCAAGAGACCCAGTACTTC. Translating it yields CASSFGFPGQGDVQETQYF.

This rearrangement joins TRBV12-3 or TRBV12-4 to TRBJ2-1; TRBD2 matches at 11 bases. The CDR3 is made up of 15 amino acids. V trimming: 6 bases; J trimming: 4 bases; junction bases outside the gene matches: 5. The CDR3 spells CASRNSGRGYNEQFF. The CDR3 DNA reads TGTGCCAGCAGAAATAGCGGGAGGGGGTACAATGAGCAGTTCTTC.

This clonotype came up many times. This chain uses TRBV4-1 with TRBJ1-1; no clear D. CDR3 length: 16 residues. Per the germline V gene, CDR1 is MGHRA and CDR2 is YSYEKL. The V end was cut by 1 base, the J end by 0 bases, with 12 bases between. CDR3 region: CASSQVLAALNTEAFF. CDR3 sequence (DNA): TGCGCCAGCAGCCAAGTTCTAGCTGCACTGAACACTGAAGCTTTCTTT.

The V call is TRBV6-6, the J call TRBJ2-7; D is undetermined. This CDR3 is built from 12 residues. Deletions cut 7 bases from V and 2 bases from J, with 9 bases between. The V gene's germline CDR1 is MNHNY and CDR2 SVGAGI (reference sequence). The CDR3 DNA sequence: TGTGCCAGCATTGGACCCACCTACGAGCAGTACTTC. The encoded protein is CASIGPTYEQYF.

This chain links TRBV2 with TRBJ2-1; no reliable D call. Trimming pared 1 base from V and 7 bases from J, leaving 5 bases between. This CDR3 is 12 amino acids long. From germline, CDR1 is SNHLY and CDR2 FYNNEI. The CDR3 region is CASSEGPNEQFF. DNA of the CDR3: TGTGCCAGCAGTGAAGGCCCAAATGAGCAGTTCTTC.